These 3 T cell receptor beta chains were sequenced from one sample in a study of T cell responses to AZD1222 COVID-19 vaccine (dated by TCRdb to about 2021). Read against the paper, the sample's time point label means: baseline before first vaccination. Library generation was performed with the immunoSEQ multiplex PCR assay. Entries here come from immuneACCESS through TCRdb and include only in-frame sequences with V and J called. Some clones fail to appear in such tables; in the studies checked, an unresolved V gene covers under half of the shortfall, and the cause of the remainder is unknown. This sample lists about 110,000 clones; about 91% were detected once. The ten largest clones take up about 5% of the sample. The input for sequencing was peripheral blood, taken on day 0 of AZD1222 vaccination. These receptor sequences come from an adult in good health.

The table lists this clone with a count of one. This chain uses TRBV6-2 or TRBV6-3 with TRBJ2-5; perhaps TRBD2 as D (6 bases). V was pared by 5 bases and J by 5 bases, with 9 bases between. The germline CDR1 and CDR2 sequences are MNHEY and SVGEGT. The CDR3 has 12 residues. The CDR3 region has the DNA TGTGCCAGCAGTGGGGGGTTGGAGACCCAGTACTTC. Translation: CASSGGLETQYF.

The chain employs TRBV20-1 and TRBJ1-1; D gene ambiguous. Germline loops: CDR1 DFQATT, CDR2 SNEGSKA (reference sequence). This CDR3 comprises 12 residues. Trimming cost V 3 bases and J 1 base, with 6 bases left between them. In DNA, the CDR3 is TGCAGTGCTAGTAAGCAGAACACTGAAGCTTTCTTT. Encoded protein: CSASKQNTEAFF.

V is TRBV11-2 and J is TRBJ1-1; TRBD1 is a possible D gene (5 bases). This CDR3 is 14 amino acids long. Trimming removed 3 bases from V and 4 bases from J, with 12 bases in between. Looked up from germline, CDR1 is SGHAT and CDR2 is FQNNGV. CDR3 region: CASSFPGSVTEAFF. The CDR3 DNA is TGTGCCAGCAGCTTTCCAGGGTCGGTCACTGAAGCTTTCTTT.